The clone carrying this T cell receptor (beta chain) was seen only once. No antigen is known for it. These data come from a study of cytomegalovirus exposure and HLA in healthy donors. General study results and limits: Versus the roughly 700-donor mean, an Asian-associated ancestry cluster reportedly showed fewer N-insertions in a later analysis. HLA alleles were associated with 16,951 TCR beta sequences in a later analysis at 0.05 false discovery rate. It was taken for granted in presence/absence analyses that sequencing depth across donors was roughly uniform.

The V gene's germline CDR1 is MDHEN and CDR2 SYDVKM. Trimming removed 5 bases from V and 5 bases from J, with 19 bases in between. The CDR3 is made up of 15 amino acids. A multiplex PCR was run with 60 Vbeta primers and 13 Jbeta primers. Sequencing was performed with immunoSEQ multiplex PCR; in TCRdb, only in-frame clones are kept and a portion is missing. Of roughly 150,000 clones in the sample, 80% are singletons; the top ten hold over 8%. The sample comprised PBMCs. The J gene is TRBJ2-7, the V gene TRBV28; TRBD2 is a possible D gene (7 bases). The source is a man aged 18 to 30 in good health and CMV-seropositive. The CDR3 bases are TGTGCCAGCAGTCCCGTGGGGGGGCTTGATCACGAGCAGTACTTC. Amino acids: CASSPVGGLDHEQYF.